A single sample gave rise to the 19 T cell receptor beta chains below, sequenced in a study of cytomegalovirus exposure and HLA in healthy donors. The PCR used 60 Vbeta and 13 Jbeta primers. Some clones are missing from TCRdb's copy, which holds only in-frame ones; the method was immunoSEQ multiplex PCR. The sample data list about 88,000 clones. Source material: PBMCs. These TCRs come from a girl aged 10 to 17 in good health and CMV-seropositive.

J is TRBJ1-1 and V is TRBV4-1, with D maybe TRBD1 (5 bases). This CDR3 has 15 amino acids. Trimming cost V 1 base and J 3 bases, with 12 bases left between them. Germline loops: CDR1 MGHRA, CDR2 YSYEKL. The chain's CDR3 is CASSQVPRVDTEAFF. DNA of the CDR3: TGCGCCAGCAGCCAAGTTCCCAGGGTTGACACTGAAGCTTTCTTT.

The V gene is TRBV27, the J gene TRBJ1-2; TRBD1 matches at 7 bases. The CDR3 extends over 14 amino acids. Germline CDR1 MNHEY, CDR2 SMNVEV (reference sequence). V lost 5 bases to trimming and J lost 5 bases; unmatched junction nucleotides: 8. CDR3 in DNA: TGTGCCAGCAGTCTGAAGACAGGGATTTATGGCTACACCTTC. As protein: CASSLKTGIYGYTF.

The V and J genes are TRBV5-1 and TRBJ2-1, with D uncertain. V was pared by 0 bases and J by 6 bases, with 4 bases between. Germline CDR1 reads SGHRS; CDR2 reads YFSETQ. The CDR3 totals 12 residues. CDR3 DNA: TGCGCCAGCAGCTTGGCGGTCAATGAGCAGTTCTTC. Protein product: CASSLAVNEQFF. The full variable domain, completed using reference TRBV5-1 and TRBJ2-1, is KAGVTQTPRYLIKTRGQQVTLSCSPISGHRSVSWYQQTPGQGLQFLFEYFSETQRNKGNFPGRFSGRQFSNSRSEMNVSTLELGDSALYLCASSLAVNEQFFGPGTRLTVL.

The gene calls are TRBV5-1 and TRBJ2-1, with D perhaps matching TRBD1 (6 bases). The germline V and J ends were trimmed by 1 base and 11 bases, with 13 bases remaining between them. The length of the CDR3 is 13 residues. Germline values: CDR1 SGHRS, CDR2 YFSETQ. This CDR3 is CASSLSPDSKQFF. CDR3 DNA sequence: TGCGCCAGCAGCTTGTCCCCGGACAGCAAGCAGTTCTTC.

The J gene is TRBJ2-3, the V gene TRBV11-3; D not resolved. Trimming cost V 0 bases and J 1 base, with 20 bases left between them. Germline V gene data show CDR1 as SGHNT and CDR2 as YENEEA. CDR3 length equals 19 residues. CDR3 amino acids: CASSLDGLTLRPGTDTQYF. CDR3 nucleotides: TGTGCCAGCAGCTTAGATGGGCTGACCCTTCGCCCGGGCACAGATACGCAGTATTTT.

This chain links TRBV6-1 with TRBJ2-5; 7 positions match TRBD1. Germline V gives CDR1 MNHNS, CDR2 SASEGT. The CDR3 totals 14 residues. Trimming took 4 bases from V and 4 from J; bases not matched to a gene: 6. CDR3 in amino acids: CASSAIDRVETQYF. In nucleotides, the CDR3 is TGTGCCAGCAGTGCGATTGACAGGGTAGAGACCCAGTACTTC.

CDR3 in amino acids: CASSKQGKAFF. The CDR3 nucleotides read TGTGCCAGCAGTAAACAGGGGAAAGCTTTCTTT. This sequence joins TRBV6-5 and TRBJ1-1; 7 nucleotides align to TRBD1. Germline values: CDR1 MNHEY, CDR2 SVGAGI. V lost 5 bases, J lost 9 bases, and 3 bases stayed unmatched. The CDR3 sequence is 11 residues long.

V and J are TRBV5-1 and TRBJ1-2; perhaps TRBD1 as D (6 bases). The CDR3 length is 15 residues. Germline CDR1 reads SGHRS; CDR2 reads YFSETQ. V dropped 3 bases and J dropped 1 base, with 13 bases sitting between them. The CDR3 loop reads CASSWGSGDNYGYTF. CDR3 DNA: TGCGCCAGCAGCTGGGGATCAGGGGATAACTATGGCTACACCTTC.

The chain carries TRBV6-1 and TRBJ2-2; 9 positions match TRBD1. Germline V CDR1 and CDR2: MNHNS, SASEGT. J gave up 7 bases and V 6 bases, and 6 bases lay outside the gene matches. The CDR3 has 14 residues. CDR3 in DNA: TGTGCCAGCAGCCGGACAGGGGATCGCGGGGAGCTGTTTTTT. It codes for CASSRTGDRGELFF.

CDR3 coding DNA: TGTGCCAGCAGCTTGTTAGGCAGGGACTCCTACGAGCAGTACGTC. It is translated as CASSLLGRDSYEQYV. The J gene is TRBJ2-7, the V gene TRBV5-6, with D tentatively TRBD1 (5 bases). The CDR3 contains 15 residues. Germline V lookup: CDR1 SGHDT, CDR2 YYEEEE. V gave up 1 base and J gave up 0 bases, with 11 bases separating them.

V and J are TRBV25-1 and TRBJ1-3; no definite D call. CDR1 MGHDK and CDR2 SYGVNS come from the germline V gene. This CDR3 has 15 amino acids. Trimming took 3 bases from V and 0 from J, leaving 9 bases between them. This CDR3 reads CASSDSGNSGNTIYF. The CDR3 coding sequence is TGTGCCAGCAGTGATTCCGGGAACTCTGGAAACACCATATATTTT.

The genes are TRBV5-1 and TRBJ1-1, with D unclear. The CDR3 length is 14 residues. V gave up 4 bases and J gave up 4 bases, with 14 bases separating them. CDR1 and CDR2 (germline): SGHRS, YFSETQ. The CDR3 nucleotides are TGCGCCAGCAGCCGGTCGAGCAGCGGCACTGAAGCTTTCTTT. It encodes CASSRSSSGTEAFF.

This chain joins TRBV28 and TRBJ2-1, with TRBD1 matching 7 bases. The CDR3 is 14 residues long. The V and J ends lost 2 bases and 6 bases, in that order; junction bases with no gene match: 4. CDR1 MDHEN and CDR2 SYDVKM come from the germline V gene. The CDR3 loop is CASSLTSGGNEQFF. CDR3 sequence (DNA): TGTGCCAGCAGTTTAACCTCAGGGGGCAATGAGCAGTTCTTC. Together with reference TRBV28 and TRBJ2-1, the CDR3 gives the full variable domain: DVKVTQSSRYLVKRTGEKVFLECVQDMDHENMFWYRQDPGLGLRLIYFSYDVKMKEKGDIPEGYSVSREKKERFSLILESASTNQTSMYLCASSLTSGGNEQFFGPGTRLTVL.

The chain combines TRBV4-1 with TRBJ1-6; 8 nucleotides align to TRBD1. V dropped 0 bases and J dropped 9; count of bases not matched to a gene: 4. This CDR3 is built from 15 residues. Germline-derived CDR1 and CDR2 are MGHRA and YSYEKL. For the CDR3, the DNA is TGCGCCAGCAGCCAAGACGAGACAGGGGTTTCACCCCTCCACTTT. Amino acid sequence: CASSQDETGVSPLHF.

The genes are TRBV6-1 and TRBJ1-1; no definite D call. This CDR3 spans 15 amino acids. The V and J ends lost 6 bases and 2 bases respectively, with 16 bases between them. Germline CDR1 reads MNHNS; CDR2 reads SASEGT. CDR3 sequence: CASRRRRETNTEAFF. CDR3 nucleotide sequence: TGTGCCAGCAGACGGCGGAGGGAAACTAACACTGAAGCTTTCTTT.

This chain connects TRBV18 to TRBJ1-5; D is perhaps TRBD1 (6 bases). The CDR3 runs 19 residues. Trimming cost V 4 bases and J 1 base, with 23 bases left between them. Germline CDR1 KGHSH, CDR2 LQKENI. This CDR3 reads CASSLSGELYRVSNQPQHF. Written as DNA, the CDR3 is TGTGCCAGCTCACTATCAGGGGAACTATACAGGGTCAGCAATCAGCCCCAGCATTTT.

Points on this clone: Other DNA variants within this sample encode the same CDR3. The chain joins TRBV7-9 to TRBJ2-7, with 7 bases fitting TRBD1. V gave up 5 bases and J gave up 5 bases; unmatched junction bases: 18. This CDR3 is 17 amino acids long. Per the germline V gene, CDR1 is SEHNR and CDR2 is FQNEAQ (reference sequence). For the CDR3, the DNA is TGTGCCAGCAGCAATCTCGAAAAAGGCCAGGGGGACCACGAGCAGTACTTC. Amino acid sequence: CASSNLEKGQGDHEQYF.

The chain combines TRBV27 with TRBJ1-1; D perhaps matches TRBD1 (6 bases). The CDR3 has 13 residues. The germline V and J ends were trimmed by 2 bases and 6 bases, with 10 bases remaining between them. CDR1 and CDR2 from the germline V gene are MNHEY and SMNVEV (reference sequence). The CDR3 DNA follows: TGTGCCAGCAGTTTACAGGGGATCGCTGAAGCTTTCTTT. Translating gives CASSLQGIAEAFF.

The CDR3 spells CSGSGQYNEQFF. The CDR3 region has the DNA TGCAGCGGCAGTGGACAGTACAATGAGCAGTTCTTC. The chain carries TRBV29-1 and TRBJ2-1; D is perhaps TRBD1 (6 bases). Germline CDR1 SQVTM, CDR2 ANQGSEA. V was clipped by 7 bases and J by 4 bases, with 11 bases between them. The length of the CDR3 is 12 residues.